Following are 18 T cell receptor beta chains from one sample sequenced in a study of cytotoxic CD8 clonotypes in ibrutinib-treated CLL. Profiled with immunoSEQ multiplex PCR; TCRdb holds only in-frame clones, not every one. Seen here are more than 200,000 clones, 70% observed once, and the top ten hold about 16%. Sequencing was performed on PBMCs, taken after 24 months of ibrutinib treatment. Source of these receptors: a human donor with chronic lymphocytic leukemia.

The V gene is TRBV7-3, the J gene TRBJ2-2, with no clear D. Trimming shortened V by 1 base and J by 4 bases, and 7 bases separated the two germline ends. The CDR3 length is 14 residues. Germline loops: CDR1 SGHTA, CDR2 FQGTGA. The CDR3 sequence is CASSLNQGTGELFF. DNA of the CDR3: TGTGCCAGCAGCTTAAACCAAGGCACCGGGGAGCTGTTTTTT.

V gene TRBV7-9 combines with J gene TRBJ2-5; D gene unclear. V was cut by 8 bases and J by 1 base, with 5 bases left in between. The CDR3 is made up of 11 amino acids. From germline, CDR1 is SEHNR and CDR2 FQNEAQ (reference sequence). The CDR3: CASLGQETQYF. The DNA of the CDR3 is TGTGCCAGCCTGGGCCAAGAGACCCAGTACTTC.

The chain joins TRBV30 to TRBJ1-1; 7 bases are a match to TRBD1. V lost 4 bases, J lost 0 bases, and 14 bases stayed unmatched. The germline CDR1 and CDR2 sequences are GTSNPN and SVGIG (reference sequence). This CDR3 contains 17 residues. CDR3 in DNA: TGTGCCTGGACCACGGGGAGGGGGCTCCCCATGAACACTGAAGCTTTCTTT. It is translated as CAWTTGRGLPMNTEAFF.

This sequence joins TRBV19 and TRBJ2-7; 8 positions match TRBD1. The length of the CDR3 is 13 residues. With V trimmed by 2 bases and J by 7 bases, 4 bases remained unmatched. CDR1 and CDR2 from the germline V gene are LNHDA and SQIVND (reference sequence). The CDR3 coding sequence is TGTGCCAGTAGTATAACCAGGGGGCCTGAGCAGTACTTC. Protein: CASSITRGPEQYF.

The V and J genes are TRBV29-1 and TRBJ1-4; D not resolved. Germline loops: CDR1 SQVTM, CDR2 ANQGSEA. V was trimmed by 3 bases and J by 5 bases, leaving 10 bases between them. The CDR3 sequence is 13 residues long. The CDR3 sequence is CSVERLQNEKLFF. The CDR3 DNA reads TGCAGCGTTGAGAGGTTACAAAATGAAAAACTGTTTTTT.

This chain links TRBV21-1 with TRBJ2-1. TRBV21-1 is marked as a pseudogene. The CDR3 covers 12 residues. CDR3: CASKTPSSEQFF. The CDR3, as DNA: TGTGCCAGCAAGACGCCTTCCAGTGAGCAGTTCTTC.

The chain couples TRBV25-1 to TRBJ2-1; 10 bases agree with TRBD2. CDR3 length equals 18 residues. The germline V gene encodes CDR1 MGHDK and CDR2 SYGVNS. J was trimmed by 4 bases and V by 6 bases; bases with no gene match: 15. The CDR3 spells CASRADGQLAGSYNEQFF. CDR3 DNA: TGTGCCAGCAGGGCAGATGGGCAACTAGCGGGATCGTACAATGAGCAGTTCTTC.

This chain connects TRBV27 to TRBJ2-1, with TRBD2 matching over 12 bases. Per the germline V gene, CDR1 is MNHEY and CDR2 is SMNVEV (reference sequence). Trimming took 2 bases from V and 7 from J; bases not matched to a gene: 3. The CDR3 covers 15 residues. Here the CDR3 reads CASSLLLAGGNEQFF. CDR3 bases: TGTGCCAGCAGTTTACTCCTAGCGGGAGGGAATGAGCAGTTCTTC.

V and J are TRBV14 and TRBJ1-2; D remains unclear. The germline V gene encodes CDR1 SGHDN and CDR2 FVKESK. Between the trimmed V and J ends, which lost 0 bases and 0 bases, there was a span of 8 bases. The CDR3 totals 15 residues. CDR3 residues: CASSQDYGANYGYTF. CDR3 coding DNA: TGTGCCAGCAGCCAAGATTACGGCGCTAACTATGGCTACACCTTC.

This chain connects TRBV18 to TRBJ2-7; D gene ambiguous. The CDR3 is 14 amino acids. Trimming cost V 3 bases and J 5 bases, with 14 bases left between them. Germline V lookup: CDR1 KGHSH, CDR2 LQKENI. In DNA form, the CDR3 reads TGTGCCAGCTCACCGCCACCTCCTCCCCACGAGCAGTACTTC. This gives the protein CASSPPPPPHEQYF.

The sample holds a few counts of this clone. The chain combines TRBV6-6 with TRBJ2-1, with 9 bases that match TRBD2. The V segment lost 4 bases and the J segment 9 bases; nucleotides outside the gene matches: 7. The CDR3 has 14 residues. From germline, CDR1 is MNHNY and CDR2 SVGAGI (reference sequence). The CDR3 protein is CASSFKREDGEQFF. CDR3 bases: TGTGCCAGCAGTTTCAAGCGGGAGGATGGTGAGCAGTTCTTC.

This clone was detected a few times. This chain uses TRBV5-1 with TRBJ1-1, with 11 bases lining up with TRBD1. The CDR3 covers 15 residues. V lost 3 bases and J lost 0; bases outside the gene matches: 1. CDR1 is SGHRS, CDR2 YFSETQ, per germline. In DNA form, the CDR3 reads TGCGCCAGCAGCTGGACAGGGGGCATGAACACTGAAGCTTTCTTT. Protein sequence: CASSWTGGMNTEAFF.

J is TRBJ1-1 and V is TRBV6-1; D is unresolved. This CDR3 is 17 amino acids long. Germline CDR1 reads MNHNS; CDR2 reads SASEGT. V was trimmed by 0 bases and J by 8 bases, leaving 22 bases between them. The CDR3: CASSEAWRAWGPTEAFF. The CDR3 region has the DNA TGTGCCAGCAGTGAAGCCTGGAGGGCCTGGGGTCCAACCGAAGCTTTCTTT.

V and J are TRBV28 and TRBJ1-4; D gene uncertain. V was shortened by 3 bases and J by 6 bases, with 8 bases between the two germline ends. CDR3 size: 13 residues. Looked up from germline, CDR1 is MDHEN and CDR2 is SYDVKM. CDR3 residues: CASSLYADEKLFF. The CDR3 DNA reads TGTGCCAGCAGTTTGTACGCCGATGAAAAACTGTTTTTT.

The chain employs TRBV18 and TRBJ2-7; tentatively, D is TRBD1 (6 bases). Germline CDR1 and CDR2: KGHSH and LQKENI. Trimming left V 1 base short and J 2 bases short, with 6 bases between. The CDR3 has 13 amino acids. The CDR3 DNA follows: TGTGCCAGCTCACCACAGGGGGCCTACGAGCAGTACTTC. Amino acid sequence: CASSPQGAYEQYF.

The chain joins TRBV28 to TRBJ2-5; D remains ambiguous. V lost 1 base and J 5 bases, leaving 8 bases between the germline ends. Germline CDR1 and CDR2: MDHEN and SYDVKM. There are 13 residues in the CDR3. The CDR3 here is CASSLSLGETQYF. The CDR3 DNA sequence: TGTGCCAGCAGTTTATCCTTAGGGGAGACCCAGTACTTC.

V gene TRBV28 combines with J gene TRBJ2-5; 7 positions match TRBD1. Per germline, CDR1 MDHEN and CDR2 SYDVKM. V gave up 6 bases and J gave up 1 base; unmatched junction bases: 14. The CDR3 has 17 amino acids. The CDR3 sequence: CASSPGTDSLSQETQYF. In DNA, the CDR3 is TGTGCCAGCAGCCCGGGGACAGATAGCCTGAGCCAAGAGACCCAGTACTTC.

The chain carries TRBV29-1 and TRBJ2-1, with D hard to call. The germline gives CDR1 SQVTM, CDR2 ANQGSEA. The CDR3 totals 14 residues. V shed 3 bases and J shed 2 bases, with 11 bases lying between them. CDR3 in amino acids: CSVDTQSPYNEQFF. DNA of the CDR3: TGCAGCGTTGACACCCAGTCTCCCTACAATGAGCAGTTCTTC.